This TCR beta chain was identified during a study of a mutant IDH1 vaccine in newly diagnosed glioma. Study-wide findings and caveats: The vaccine induced immune responses, and these occurred in 93.3% of patients.

The repertoire was sequenced with immunoSEQ multiplex PCR; TCRdb's copy has only in-frame clones and lacks some. This table has 52,000 or so clones, under 90% appearing once. Of note for this clone: Its antigen is still unknown.

Sample time point: week 23, last vaccination. The study gave 300 ug of mutant IDH1 20-mer peptide per vaccine dose, with topical imiquimod. Per the germline V gene, CDR1 is LNHDA and CDR2 is SQIVND (reference sequence). The CDR3 contains 15 residues. Trimming removed 1 base at V and 5 bases at J, with 14 bases between. The receptor's source is a man between 35 and 55 years old with glioma. The chain carries TRBV19 and TRBJ1-1, with D possibly being TRBD1 (6 bases). This specimen was PBMCs, taken from a glioma patient whose treatment included an IDH1 peptide vaccine. The CDR3: CASSIVGGGQTEAFF. The CDR3 coding sequence is TGTGCCAGTAGTATAGTGGGCGGGGGGCAAACTGAAGCTTTCTTT.